This T cell receptor beta chain stems from a study of cytomegalovirus exposure and HLA in healthy donors. Study observations and caveats: DRB1 showed the most TCR associations and HLA-C the fewest in a later analysis, as rates varied by HLA locus. Later examination showed HLA-associated TCR beta chains had greater clonal expansion than equally common others. Being productive about 87% or about 30% of the time was typical of most TCR beta V segments in an earlier analysis.

V was pared by 2 bases and J by 6 bases, with 9 bases of the junction left unmatched. CDR3 length: 16 residues. CDR1 and CDR2 (germline): SQVTM, ANQGSEA. Turning to this clone: What it binds is unknown.

PCR primers comprised 60 Vbeta and 13 Jbeta primers. The repertoire was sequenced with immunoSEQ multiplex PCR; TCRdb's copy has only in-frame clones and lacks some. This table holds 90,000 or so clones, approximately 80% found once. The receptor's source is a man aged 50 to 60 in good health and CMV-seronegative. The chain is built from TRBV29-1 and TRBJ2-2; 10 nucleotides align to TRBD1. Material: PBMCs. The CDR3 region has the DNA TGCAGCGTTGAAATCCTCGGACAGGGGGACGCCGGGGAGCTGTTTTTT. This codes for CSVEILGQGDAGELFF.